These 17 T cell receptor beta chains were sequenced from one sample in a study of T cell repertoires in cytomegalovirus infection. TCRdb analysed the reads with MiXCR anew, one entry per CDR3 protein. The top ten clones hold about an eighth of a sample with 350,000 to 500,000 distinct CDR3 sequences, 31% of them seen once. The sample consisted of PBMCs. The receptors derive from a human donor in good health (CMV status not recorded). Some clones in this sample may be carry-over from other donors' samples.

The genes are TRBV27 and TRBJ1-4; D is unclear. Trimming took off 7 bases at V and 8 bases at J, with 26 bases between the two ends. Germline V CDR1 and CDR2: MNHEY, SMNVEV (reference sequence). The CDR3 sequence is 17 residues long. The CDR3 DNA follows: TGTGCCAGCATTTTCCGAAAGACGCAGGCGGTAACCGAAAAACTGTTTTTT. This translates into CASIFRKTQAVTEKLFF.

The chain employs TRBV27 and TRBJ2-1; unclear D gene. Germline CDR1 and CDR2: MNHEY and SMNVEV (reference sequence). The V gene lost 5 bases and the J gene lost 5 bases, with 13 bases spanning the gap. This CDR3 is built from 14 residues. The CDR3 region is CASSNPTWNNEQFF. CDR3 bases: TGTGCCAGCAGTAATCCTACGTGGAACAATGAGCAGTTCTTC.

This clonotype was found a few times. The J gene is TRBJ2-2, the V gene TRBV10-3; D uncertain. The V end lost 6 bases, the J end lost 2 bases, and 4 bases lay between the germline ends. From germline, CDR1 is ENHRY and CDR2 SYGVKD. The CDR3 is 12 amino acids. The CDR3 sequence: CAIRENTGELFF. The CDR3 DNA follows: TGTGCCATCAGGGAAAACACCGGGGAGCTGTTTTTT.

This clonotype was recorded a few times. V gene TRBV7-8 combines with J gene TRBJ2-3, with no clear D. Per germline, CDR1 SGHVS and CDR2 FQNEAQ. The CDR3 extends over 15 amino acids. The germline V and J ends were trimmed by 1 base and 0 bases, with 8 bases remaining between them. CDR3 sequence: CASSLEWGSTDTQYF. CDR3 sequence (DNA): TGTGCCAGCAGCTTAGAGTGGGGTAGCACAGATACGCAGTATTTT.

The chain uses TRBV12-3 or TRBV12-4 and TRBJ2-2, with 11 positions matching TRBD2. Trimming cost V 3 bases and J 4 bases; bases outside gene matches: 10. The CDR3 has 18 residues. Here the CDR3 reads CASSLVLAGGGRTGELFF. The CDR3 nucleotides read TGTGCCAGCAGTTTGGTCCTAGCGGGGGGCGGGCGCACCGGGGAGCTGTTTTTT.

The chain joins TRBV20-1 to TRBJ2-3, with 15 nucleotides matching TRBD2. The ends lost 4 bases at V and 3 bases at J; junction bases unmatched: 17. Per the germline V gene, CDR1 is DFQATT and CDR2 is SNEGSKA (reference sequence). The CDR3 spans 20 residues. The CDR3 is CSAISTGTSGGSTGTDTQYF. CDR3 nucleotides: TGCAGTGCTATCTCGACCGGGACTAGCGGGGGGTCGACGGGAACAGATACGCAGTATTTT.

The chain uses TRBV20-1 and TRBJ2-1, with a weak D call TRBD1 (5 bases). The germline CDR1 and CDR2 sequences are DFQATT and SNEGSKA (reference sequence). The V gene lost 4 bases and the J gene lost 4 bases, with 17 bases spanning the gap. The CDR3 totals 15 residues. CDR3 DNA: TGCAGTGCTAAGGACACAGCCCCCCCGTACAATGAGCAGTTCTTC. It translates to CSAKDTAPPYNEQFF.

As for this clonotype: This clone may be a read error of a much larger clone one base away. J is TRBJ1-1 and V is TRBV7-9; TRBD1 is a possible D gene (5 bases). The CDR3 consists of 15 residues. The ends were cut back, 5 bases at V and 0 bases at J, with 13 bases in the middle. CDR1 and CDR2 (germline): SEHNR, FQNEAQ (reference sequence). The CDR3 bases are TGTGCCAGCAGCCCCCGGGCAGGGATGAACACTGAAGCTTTCTTT. Translation: CASSPRAGMNTEAFF.

J is TRBJ2-7 and V is TRBV11-2, with D maybe TRBD2 (7 bases). The germline V gene has CDR1 SGHAT and CDR2 FQNNGV. Trimming took off 6 bases at V and 11 bases at J, with 23 bases between the two ends. The CDR3 covers 14 residues. CDR3 DNA sequence: TGTGCCAGCAGACCTGAGCGGTTACAGGGAGGGAAGTACTTC. Protein product: CASRPERLQGGKYF.

This clonotype was recorded at least ten times. At one boundary the junction diverges from the germline segment, which might be a read error. J is TRBJ1-4 and V is TRBV12-3 or TRBV12-4, with D hard to call. This CDR3 spans 14 amino acids. The CDR3 DNA sequence: TGTGCCAGCAGTTCAACACTCGGACCGGAAACACTGTTTTTT. As protein: CASSSTLGPETLFF.

This chain's CDR3 is CASSEGTIQETQYF. The CDR3 DNA reads TGTGCCAGCAGTGAAGGGACTATCCAAGAGACCCAGTACTTC. J is TRBJ2-5 and V is TRBV28; TRBD2 matches 7 bases. This CDR3 is 14 amino acids long. The V gene end was trimmed by 5 bases and the J gene end by 1 base; junction bases not matched to a gene: 4. From germline, CDR1 is MDHEN and CDR2 SYDVKM. The full variable domain, its missing parts supplied by reference TRBV28 and TRBJ2-5, is DVKVTQSSRYLVKRTGEKVFLECVQDMDHENMFWYRQDPGLGLRLIYFSYDVKMKEKGDIPEGYSVSREKKERFSLILESASTNQTSMYLCASSEGTIQETQYFGPGTRLLVL.

Only one count was recorded for this clonotype. In this CDR3 the conserved last residue, phenylalanine or tryptophan, is missing, so a read error is likely. Because the CDR3's place on the DNA is in doubt, the DNA is left out and the CDR3 is given as listed by TCRdb. The rearrangement joins TRBV5-6 to TRBJ2-1; the D call TRBD2 from the table was never checked on the DNA. Germline V gives CDR1 SGHDT, CDR2 YYEEEE. Counting both end residues, the CDR3 totals 15 amino acids. The CDR3 protein is CASGGAAGGPNEQLL.

V gene TRBV11-2 combines with J gene TRBJ2-3; 7 nucleotides line up with TRBD2. Germline V gives CDR1 SGHAT, CDR2 FQNNGV. The V gene end was trimmed by 1 base and the J gene end by 0 bases; junction bases not matched to a gene: 4. The CDR3 has 16 amino acids. The CDR3: CASSLVASGSTDTQYF. CDR3 in DNA: TGTGCCAGCAGCTTAGTGGCTAGCGGAAGCACAGATACGCAGTATTTT.

Comments on this clonotype: Given a much more abundant clone one base away, this may be a read error. CDR3 loop: CASSFPRDSYELYF. In nucleotides, the CDR3 is TGTGCCAGCAGTTTCCCCAGGGACTCCTACGAGCTGTACTTC. This chain uses TRBV28 with TRBJ2-7; D is perhaps TRBD2 (6 bases). This CDR3 is built from 14 residues. Germline CDR1 and CDR2: MDHEN and SYDVKM. The full variable domain, with the rest looked up from reference TRBV28 and TRBJ2-7, is DVKVTQSSRYLVKRTGEKVFLECVQDMDHENMFWYRQDPGLGLRLIYFSYDVKMKEKGDIPEGYSVSREKKERFSLILESASTNQTSMYLCASSFPRDSYELYFGPGTRLTVT.

This chain uses TRBV20-1 with TRBJ1-3, with D possibly being TRBD1 (5 bases). The CDR3 runs to 13 residues. Deletions cut 6 bases from V and 2 bases from J, with 11 bases between. Germline-derived CDR1 and CDR2 are DFQATT and SNEGSKA (reference sequence). The CDR3 loop is CSAWDDAGNTIYF. The CDR3 DNA reads as TGCAGTGCATGGGACGACGCTGGAAACACCATATATTTT.

This sequence joins TRBV5-6 and TRBJ2-1; 8 bases agree with TRBD1. The CDR3 loop spans 15 amino acids. With 5 bases clipped from V and 9 bases from J, the junction kept 13 bases outside the gene matches. CDR1 is SGHDT, CDR2 YYEEEE, per germline. The CDR3 spells CASRSHRGCVGEQFF. CDR3 in DNA: TGTGCCAGCAGGTCTCACAGGGGGTGCGTAGGTGAGCAGTTCTTC.

CDR3 in DNA: TGTGCCAGCAGTCGTAGGGGATTGAACACTGAAGCTTTCTTT. The encoded protein is CASSRRGLNTEAFF. The rearrangement joins TRBV11-2 to TRBJ1-1; D possibly corresponds to TRBD1 (5 bases). With 6 bases removed from V and 0 bases from J, the gap between germline ends came to 11 bases. Germline V lookup: CDR1 SGHAT, CDR2 FQNNGV. CDR3 size: 14 residues.